The source of this TCR beta chain is a study of shared clonotypes between healthy human individuals. As for the study in general: Three plates were used per donor for CD4 naive, three for CD4 memory, two for CD8 naive and one for CD8 memory.

The CDR3 has 13 residues. The V segment lost 5 bases and the J segment 2 bases; nucleotides outside the gene matches: 2. Germline assignment: CDR1 SGHVS and CDR2 FQNEAQ. Study outcomes and limitations: Depth of sequencing was expected to influence donor clonotype sharing. Naive subsets typically showed greater estimated richness than memory subsets.

As concerns this clone: Its specificity is not known.

The sorted-subset replicate PCRs were given approximately 190 ng DNA, which is 30,000 or so T cell genomes. Data came from immunoSEQ multiplex PCR; TCRdb stores just in-frame clones and leaves some out. Of about 110,000 clones listed, about 63% are singletons. This clonotype originated in a woman aged 30 to 39 in good health. This rearrangement joins TRBV7-8 to TRBJ2-7, with 8 bases that match TRBD2. Sequencing was performed on memory CD8+ T cells sorted from blood. Subset here: CD45RO+ cells pooled with CCR7-negative TemRA cells. In DNA form, the CDR3 reads TGTGCCAGCAGCGCCGGGGGGGCCTACGAGCAGTACTTC. It yields the protein CASSAGGAYEQYF.